Presented here are 6 T cell receptor beta chains from one specimen sequenced in a study of CD8 T cells in Susac syndrome. Reverse transcription of 0.5 to 1 ug RNA used random hexamers. TCRdb re-called the immunoSEQ multiplex PCR reads through MiXCR, storing one row per CDR3 protein. The top ten clones hold about 0.21% of a sample with some 150,000 distinct CDR3 sequences, around 96% of them seen once. The specimen sequenced was CD8+ T cells from PBMCs. These receptors came from a human donor with multiple sclerosis.

J is TRBJ2-3 and V is TRBV24-1; no definite D call. The CDR3 extends over 13 amino acids. Germline loops: CDR1 KGHDR, CDR2 SFDVKD. Trimming took off 9 bases at V and 3 bases at J, with 12 bases between the two ends. The CDR3 sequence: CATADGVTDTQYF. CDR3 nucleotides: TGTGCCACCGCTGACGGTGTAACAGATACGCAGTATTTT.

The genes are TRBV12-3 or TRBV12-4 and TRBJ2-5; D ambiguous. This CDR3 has 12 residues. Trimming shortened V by 6 bases and J by 5 bases, and 10 bases separated the two germline ends. The CDR3 DNA follows: TGTGCCAGCAGAGCCGCCCGGGAGACCCAGTACTTC. Its protein is CASRAARETQYF.

The gene calls are TRBV29-1 and TRBJ2-7, with D tentatively TRBD2 (6 bases). The germline CDR1 and CDR2 sequences are SQVTM and ANQGSEA. Trimming stripped 2 bases from V and 5 bases from J, with 19 bases between. The length of the CDR3 is 15 residues. The CDR3 sequence: CSVERRGDSRHEQYF. DNA of the CDR3: TGCAGCGTTGAAAGGCGTGGGGACTCTCGGCACGAGCAGTACTTC.

V is TRBV29-1 and J is TRBJ2-7; 10 bases map to TRBD1. The CDR3 is 14 amino acids. The trim removed 5 bases at V and 1 base at J, leaving 5 bases unmatched. The germline gives CDR1 SQVTM, CDR2 ANQGSEA. The CDR3 DNA follows: TGCAGCGTTTCCCGACAGGGGGCGTCCTACGAGCAGTACTTC. This gives the protein CSVSRQGASYEQYF.

The V call is TRBV30, the J call TRBJ1-2, with D possibly TRBD1 on 5 matching bases. The germline gives CDR1 GTSNPN, CDR2 SVGIG (reference sequence). Trimming took 2 bases from V and 11 from J, leaving 15 bases between them. The CDR3 extends over 12 amino acids. In nucleotides, the CDR3 is TGTGCCTGGAGTCTGGACAAGCTAACTTACACCTTC. Amino acids: CAWSLDKLTYTF.

This chain connects TRBV20-1 to TRBJ2-3; TRBD2 might be the D (7 bases). The V end lost 7 bases, the J end lost 4 bases, and 21 bases lay between the germline ends. The CDR3 totals 15 residues. Germline CDR1 is DFQATT and CDR2 is SNEGSKA (reference sequence). The CDR3 DNA is TGCAGTGTCCTACCGAGCGGGACAAGAGCAGATACGCAGTATTTT. Translating it yields CSVLPSGTRADTQYF.